The 22 T cell receptor beta chains below come from one sample, sequenced in a study of regulatory T cells. Amplification used 52 TRBV primers and 13 TRBJ primers. Sequencing used immunoSEQ multiplex PCR; TCRdb keeps in-frame clones, though not all of them. This sample has over 30,000 clones, with 93% found just once. Antigens for these TCRs are unknown. Findings and caveats of the study: Hydrophobic residues at CDR3 positions 6 and 7 were enriched in conventional CD4+ T cells of CD3G-deficient patients.

Sequenced sample: conventional CD4+ T cells sorted from blood. Source of these receptors: a child aged 2-9 years with CD3G deficiency.

The gene calls are TRBV28 and TRBJ2-6; the D gene is possibly TRBD2 (5 bases). V lost 6 bases, J lost 1 base, and 10 bases lay in between. The germline V gene has CDR1 MDHEN and CDR2 SYDVKM. This CDR3 spans 15 amino acids. The CDR3 DNA is TGTGCCAGCAGCCGCCCGGGGTCTGGGGCCAACGTCCTGACTTTC. Its translation: CASSRPGSGANVLTF.

This clone occurred once. The rearrangement links TRBV28 to TRBJ2-4; 7 nucleotides line up with TRBD2. This CDR3 spans 13 amino acids. Germline CDR1 MDHEN, CDR2 SYDVKM. V was pared by 3 bases and J by 9 bases, with 5 bases of the junction left unmatched. The CDR3 loop is CASSFASGTIQYF. The CDR3 DNA follows: TGTGCCAGCAGTTTTGCCAGCGGGACCATTCAGTACTTC. Supplemented by reference TRBV28 and TRBJ2-4, the full variable domain reads DVKVTQSSRYLVKRTGEKVFLECVQDMDHENMFWYRQDPGLGLRLIYFSYDVKMKEKGDIPEGYSVSREKKERFSLILESASTNQTSMYLCASSFASGTIQYFGAGTRLSVL.

The rearrangement links TRBV5-1 to TRBJ1-3; possible D gene TRBD1, 5 bases. V was trimmed by 2 bases and J by 2 bases, leaving 8 bases between them. The CDR3 extends over 14 amino acids. CDR1 and CDR2 from the germline V gene are SGHRS and YFSETQ. The CDR3 sequence is CASSLGGAGNTIYF. DNA of the CDR3: TGCGCCAGCAGCTTAGGAGGGGCTGGAAACACCATATATTTT.

The chain links TRBV28 to TRBJ2-7, with D perhaps TRBD1 (6 bases). Trimming cost V 4 bases and J 2 bases, with 15 bases left between them. The CDR3 is made up of 15 amino acids. Germline V gene lookup returns CDR1 MDHEN and CDR2 SYDVKM. The CDR3 sequence is CASSSPGTPTYEQYF. The CDR3 DNA follows: TGTGCCAGCAGTTCGCCCGGGACACCGACCTACGAGCAGTACTTC.

The V and J genes are TRBV18 and TRBJ1-1; D unclear. The CDR3 consists of 12 residues. With 6 bases removed from V and 5 bases from J, the gap between germline ends came to 10 bases. Germline values: CDR1 KGHSH, CDR2 LQKENI. CDR3: CASSYERTEAFF. DNA for the CDR3: TGTGCCAGCTCGTACGAGAGGACTGAAGCTTTCTTT.

The chain carries TRBV18 and TRBJ1-1; perhaps TRBD1 as D (5 bases). Trimming left V 6 bases short and J 1 base short, with 9 bases between. Germline V gene data show CDR1 as KGHSH and CDR2 as LQKENI. The CDR3 is 13 amino acids. For the CDR3, the DNA is TGTGCCAGCTCCTTTGGGGGGAACACTGAAGCTTTCTTT. It translates to CASSFGGNTEAFF.

This clone was picked up one time. DNA of the CDR3: TGTGCCAGCAGTTTAGTTCCAGCGGGAGGTTCCTACGAGCAGTACTTC. Its translation: CASSLVPAGGSYEQYF. V and J are TRBV28 and TRBJ2-7; TRBD2 matches 9 bases. With 2 bases clipped from V and 1 base from J, the junction kept 6 bases outside the gene matches. The CDR3 runs 16 residues. CDR1 is MDHEN and CDR2 is SYDVKM in the germline V gene.

The rearrangement links TRBV6-1 to TRBJ2-6, with a weak D call TRBD1 (5 bases). Germline V gene data show CDR1 as MNHNS and CDR2 as SASEGT. The CDR3 is made up of 17 amino acids. Trimming took off 2 bases at V and 8 bases at J, with 19 bases between the two ends. The CDR3 DNA is TGTGCCAGCAGTGAAAAAGGGCGGACCCTGGGGCCCAACGTCCTGACTTTC. This encodes CASSEKGRTLGPNVLTF.

The rearrangement uses TRBV28 and TRBJ2-7; a weak D match, TRBD2 (5 bases). The CDR3 is 13 amino acids. The V end was cut by 5 bases, the J end by 5 bases, with 13 bases between. The germline CDR1 and CDR2 sequences are MDHEN and SYDVKM. CDR3 nucleotide sequence: TGTGCCAGCAGTCGGAGAGGGCCTAACGAGCAGTACTTC. This sequence encodes CASSRRGPNEQYF.

The chain carries TRBV10-3 and TRBJ2-7; 9 nucleotides agree with TRBD2. Germline trimming cut 6 bases from V and 2 bases from J; bases unmatched to any gene: 8. This CDR3 is 15 amino acids long. CDR1 and CDR2 (germline): ENHRY, SYGVKD. DNA for the CDR3: TGTGCCATCAGCGGGCAGGCTAGCGGGACCTACGAGCAGTACTTC. Protein: CAISGQASGTYEQYF.

This rearrangement joins TRBV27 to TRBJ2-5; the D gene could be TRBD1 or TRBD2 (5 bases each). Per the germline V gene, CDR1 is MNHEY and CDR2 is SMNVEV (reference sequence). V was pared by 6 bases and J by 7 bases, with 18 bases between. CDR3 length: 14 amino acids. DNA of the CDR3: TGTGCCAGCAGACCGGTAGGGGCGGGTGGGACCCAGTACTTC. Translation: CASRPVGAGGTQYF.

This chain joins TRBV10-3 and TRBJ2-4; 7 bases are shared with TRBD1. Germline CDR1 reads ENHRY; CDR2 reads SYGVKD. Trimming removed 10 bases from V and 0 bases from J; junction bases left unmatched: 12. The CDR3 spans 16 residues. This CDR3 is CATSTGFALAKNIQYF. CDR3 DNA sequence: TGTGCCACTTCGACAGGGTTTGCTCTAGCCAAAAACATTCAGTACTTC.

The chain joins TRBV5-1 to TRBJ2-3; no clear D gene. This CDR3 spans 15 amino acids. The germline V gene has CDR1 SGHRS and CDR2 YFSETQ. Trimming took off 0 bases at V and 4 bases at J, with 12 bases between the two ends. CDR3 sequence (DNA): TGCGCCAGCAGCTTGGCCTCTGACACTGCAGATACGCAGTATTTT. Amino acids: CASSLASDTADTQYF. The full variable domain, completed using reference TRBV5-1 and TRBJ2-3, is KAGVTQTPRYLIKTRGQQVTLSCSPISGHRSVSWYQQTPGQGLQFLFEYFSETQRNKGNFPGRFSGRQFSNSRSEMNVSTLELGDSALYLCASSLASDTADTQYFGPGTRLTVL.

The gene calls are TRBV11-2 and TRBJ2-1; 8 bases align to TRBD2. CDR1 and CDR2 (germline): SGHAT, FQNNGV. J was trimmed by 7 bases and V by 3 bases; bases with no gene match: 8. The CDR3 covers 15 residues. The CDR3 reads CASSLGLERPNEQFF. CDR3 DNA sequence: TGTGCCAGCAGCTTGGGACTAGAAAGGCCGAATGAGCAGTTCTTC.

CDR3 protein: CASSDRGLGDTEAFF. The CDR3 DNA sequence: TGTGCCAGCAGTGACAGGGGGCTGGGGGACACTGAAGCTTTCTTT. The chain has TRBV6-1 and TRBJ1-1; 8 nucleotides agree with TRBD1. Looked up from germline, CDR1 is MNHNS and CDR2 is SASEGT. J gave up 3 bases and V 3 bases, and 6 bases lay outside the gene matches. The CDR3 contains 15 residues.

The chain is built from TRBV5-1 and TRBJ2-1; D unclear. Germline loops: CDR1 SGHRS, CDR2 YFSETQ. There are 16 residues in the CDR3. V lost 0 bases, J lost 0 bases, and 10 bases lay in between. Here the CDR3 reads CASSLAGQSSYNEQFF. The CDR3 DNA reads TGCGCCAGCAGCTTGGCTGGTCAGAGCTCCTACAATGAGCAGTTCTTC.

The rearrangement uses TRBV5-1 and TRBJ2-3; perhaps TRBD2 as D (5 bases). The V end lost 5 bases, the J end lost 4 bases, and 11 bases lay between the germline ends. This CDR3 is built from 13 residues. The V gene's germline CDR1 is SGHRS and CDR2 YFSETQ. The CDR3 protein is CASRRGIADTQYF. CDR3 nucleotides: TGCGCCAGCAGACGAGGGATAGCAGATACGCAGTATTTT.

The gene calls are TRBV7-8 and TRBJ2-5, with 15 bases aligning to TRBD2. Germline CDR1 is SGHVS and CDR2 is FQNEAQ. This CDR3 comprises 16 residues. Trimming cost V 4 bases and J 5 bases; bases outside gene matches: 5. CDR3 amino acids: CASSWTSGRAAETQYF. In DNA form, the CDR3 reads TGTGCCAGCAGCTGGACTAGCGGGAGGGCCGCGGAGACCCAGTACTTC. The variable domain in full, with the rest retrieved from reference TRBV7-8 and TRBJ2-5, is GAGVSQSPRYKVAKRGQDVALRCDPISGHVSLFWYQQALGQGPEFLTYFQNEAQLDKSGLPSDRFFAERPEGSVSTLKIQRTQQEDSAVYLCASSWTSGRAAETQYFGPGTRLLVL.

V gene TRBV28 combines with J gene TRBJ1-1; D uncertain. CDR3 length equals 17 residues. From germline, CDR1 is MDHEN and CDR2 SYDVKM. V lost 6 bases, J lost 4 bases, and 24 bases lay in between. The CDR3 DNA follows: TGTGCCAGCAGACGAAGGTCGGGAAGCGCCGGATTCACTGAAGCTTTCTTT. Protein product: CASRRRSGSAGFTEAFF. The whole variable domain, remainder taken from reference TRBV28 and TRBJ1-1, is DVKVTQSSRYLVKRTGEKVFLECVQDMDHENMFWYRQDPGLGLRLIYFSYDVKMKEKGDIPEGYSVSREKKERFSLILESASTNQTSMYLCASRRRSGSAGFTEAFFGQGTRLTVV.

V usage is TRBV28 and J usage is TRBJ2-1; D call uncertain. This CDR3 comprises 12 residues. Per germline, CDR1 MDHEN and CDR2 SYDVKM. V was pared by 4 bases and J by 9 bases, with 10 bases between. The CDR3 protein is CASSSSFGEQFF. In DNA, the CDR3 is TGTGCCAGCAGTTCATCCTTTGGTGAGCAGTTCTTC. Drawing the rest from reference TRBV28 and TRBJ2-1, the complete variable domain is DVKVTQSSRYLVKRTGEKVFLECVQDMDHENMFWYRQDPGLGLRLIYFSYDVKMKEKGDIPEGYSVSREKKERFSLILESASTNQTSMYLCASSSSFGEQFFGPGTRLTVL.

This sequence joins TRBV7-6 and TRBJ1-4; no clear D. The germline gives CDR1 SGHVS, CDR2 FNYEAQ. The CDR3 extends over 17 amino acids. Trimming took 5 bases from V and 6 from J, leaving 22 bases between them. This CDR3 reads CASSANTPRWEDEKLFF. The CDR3 nucleotides are TGTGCCAGCAGCGCAAACACCCCACGGTGGGAAGATGAAAAACTGTTTTTT. The full variable domain, in which reference TRBV7-6 and TRBJ1-4 provide the parts outside the CDR3, is GAGVSQSPRYKVTKRGQDVALRCDPISGHVSLYWYRQALGQGPEFLTYFNYEAQQDKSGLPNDRFSAERPEGSISTLTIQRTEQRDSAMYRCASSANTPRWEDEKLFFGSGTQLSVL.

V usage is TRBV6-8 and J usage is TRBJ2-1; 7 nucleotides match TRBD2. The V segment lost 7 bases and the J segment 5 bases; nucleotides outside the gene matches: 14. The CDR3 spans 16 residues. Per germline, CDR1 MNHGY and CDR2 SAAAGT. The CDR3 sequence: CASTNPGTIYDNEQFF. Written as DNA, the CDR3 is TGTGCCAGCACCAACCCCGGGACTATCTACGACAATGAGCAGTTCTTC.